What follows are 2 T cell receptor beta chains derived from one specimen sequenced in a study of blood T cell repertoires in COVID-19 (dated by TCRdb to 2020 to 2021). The method behind the library was the immunoSEQ multiplex PCR assay. TCRdb limited this immuneACCESS table to in-frame rearrangements with V and J called. A share of clones is missing; checked studies link under half to unresolved V genes, and the rest is unexplained. This sample is represented by roughly 68,000 clones; over 75% of them were singletons. Over 25% of the sample goes to the ten largest clones. The sample consisted of peripheral blood. The receptors were sampled from a man aged 45 to 65 with acute or convalescent COVID-19.

The V and J genes are TRBV13 and TRBJ1-5, with 10 nucleotides matching TRBD1. The junction had 6 bases not matched to a gene; V was cut back by 5 bases and J by 2 bases. The germline V gene has CDR1 PRHDT and CDR2 FYEKMQ (reference sequence). CDR3 length: 16 amino acids. The CDR3 protein is CASSHTGTGGNQPQHF. CDR3 bases: TGTGCCAGCAGCCATACCGGGACAGGGGGCAATCAGCCCCAGCATTTT.

This chain joins TRBV6-5 and TRBJ2-3; 8 positions match TRBD2. There are 14 residues in the CDR3. Per the germline V gene, CDR1 is MNHEY and CDR2 is SVGAGI. The V gene end was trimmed by 10 bases and the J gene end by 4 bases; junction bases not matched to a gene: 10. The CDR3 DNA reads as TGTGCCACGTCGGGGGGGGGCGTCGCAGATACGCAGTATTTT. The encoded protein is CATSGGGVADTQYF.